One and the same sample provided the 4 T cell receptor beta chains below, sequenced in a study of blood T cells in healthy people across ages. The second PCR ran about 6 to 12 cycles with a sample-barcoded 5' primer and J-beta primers. One entry per CDR3 protein results from TCRdb running MiXCR on the 5' RACE reads. The sample yields approximately 1.5 million distinct CDR3 sequences, approximately 42% seen once. What was sequenced was blood. The receptors shown here come from a woman under 30 in good health.

The chain is built from TRBV14 and TRBJ2-1; TRBD1 might be the D (5 bases). Deletions cut 0 bases from V and 6 bases from J, with 15 bases between. CDR3 length: 16 amino acids. From germline, CDR1 is SGHDN and CDR2 FVKESK. The CDR3 is CASSQDWGRILNEQFF. For the CDR3, the DNA is TGTGCCAGCAGCCAAGATTGGGGCCGGATACTCAATGAGCAGTTCTTC.

The chain is built from TRBV4-2 and TRBJ2-3; no clear D. Germline CDR1 is LGHNA and CDR2 is YNFKEQ. The CDR3 length is 16 residues. V dropped 1 base and J dropped 0 bases, with 11 bases sitting between them. CDR3 DNA sequence: TGTGCCAGCAGCCAAGTTGACCTAGGGAGCACAGATACGCAGTATTTT. It encodes CASSQVDLGSTDTQYF.

The chain is built from TRBV18 and TRBJ2-1; tentatively, D is TRBD1 or TRBD2 (5 bases each). Looked up from germline, CDR1 is KGHSH and CDR2 is LQKENI. Trimming removed 2 bases from V and 3 bases from J, with 11 bases in between. The CDR3 consists of 15 residues. The CDR3 region is CASSPGDGFYNEQFF. The CDR3 bases are TGTGCCAGCTCACCAGGGGACGGATTCTACAATGAGCAGTTCTTC.

This clonotype was picked up many times. This chain links TRBV2 with TRBJ2-1, with 9 nucleotides matching TRBD2. CDR3 length: 15 amino acids. CDR1 and CDR2 from the germline V gene are SNHLY and FYNNEI. Trimming cost V 6 bases and J 0 bases; bases outside gene matches: 3. The CDR3 DNA reads TGTGCCAGCAGGCGGGGGGGGAGCTCCTACAATGAGCAGTTCTTC. Residues: CASRRGGSSYNEQFF. The whole variable domain, filled in from reference TRBV2 and TRBJ2-1, reads EPEVTQTPSHQVTQMGQEVILRCVPISNHLYFYWYRQILGQKVEFLVSFYNNEISEKSEIFDDQFSVERPDGSNFTLKIRSTKLEDSAMYFCASRRGGSSYNEQFFGPGTRLTVL.